The present T cell receptor beta chain was sequenced within a study of shared clonotypes between healthy human individuals. Looking at the study overall: Each donor's CD8 memory used one plate, CD8 naive two, each CD4 subset three.

The CDR3 sequence is 13 residues long. Trimming removed 4 bases from V and 7 bases from J, with 14 bases in between. The germline gives CDR1 SGHKS, CDR2 YYEKEE (reference sequence). The study's findings and limits: Compared with clonotypes that all four donors shared, non-shared clonotypes had lower generation probabilities. What naive subsets generally showed was a larger estimated richness than memory subsets showed.

To note about this clone: Its specificity is not known.

Several immunoSEQ plates received, in even portions, the genomic DNA of each subset. The table came from immunoSEQ multiplex PCR; TCRdb's copy has only in-frame clones and leaves some out. Among approximately 330,000 clones, more than 60% were seen once, and the ten largest hold about 10%. This receptor was obtained from a man aged 25 to 40 in good health. The sequenced material came from memory CD4+ T cells sorted from blood. Documented subset: CD45RA-negative fraction. The rearrangement uses TRBV5-5 and TRBJ1-1; D is unresolved. The DNA for the CDR3 is TGTGCCAGCAGCCAAACAGTGGTCGTTGAAGCTTTCTTT. The encoded protein is CASSQTVVVEAFF.